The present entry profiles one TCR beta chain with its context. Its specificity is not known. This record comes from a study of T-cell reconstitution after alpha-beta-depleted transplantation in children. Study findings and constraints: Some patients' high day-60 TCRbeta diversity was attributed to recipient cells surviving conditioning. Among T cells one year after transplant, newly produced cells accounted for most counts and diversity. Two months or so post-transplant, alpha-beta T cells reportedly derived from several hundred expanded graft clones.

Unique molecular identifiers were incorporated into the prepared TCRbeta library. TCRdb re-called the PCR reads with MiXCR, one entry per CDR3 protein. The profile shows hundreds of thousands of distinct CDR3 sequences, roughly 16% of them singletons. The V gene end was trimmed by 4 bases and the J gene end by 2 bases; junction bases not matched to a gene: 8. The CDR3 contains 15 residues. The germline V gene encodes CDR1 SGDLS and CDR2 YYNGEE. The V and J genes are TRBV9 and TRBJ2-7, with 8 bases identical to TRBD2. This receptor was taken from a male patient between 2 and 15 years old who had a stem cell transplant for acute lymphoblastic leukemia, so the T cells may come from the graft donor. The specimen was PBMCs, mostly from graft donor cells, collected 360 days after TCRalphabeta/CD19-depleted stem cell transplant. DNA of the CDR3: TGTGCCAGCAGCCCCCGGGTAGCGGGACCCTACGAGCAGTACTTC. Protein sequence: CASSPRVAGPYEQYF.